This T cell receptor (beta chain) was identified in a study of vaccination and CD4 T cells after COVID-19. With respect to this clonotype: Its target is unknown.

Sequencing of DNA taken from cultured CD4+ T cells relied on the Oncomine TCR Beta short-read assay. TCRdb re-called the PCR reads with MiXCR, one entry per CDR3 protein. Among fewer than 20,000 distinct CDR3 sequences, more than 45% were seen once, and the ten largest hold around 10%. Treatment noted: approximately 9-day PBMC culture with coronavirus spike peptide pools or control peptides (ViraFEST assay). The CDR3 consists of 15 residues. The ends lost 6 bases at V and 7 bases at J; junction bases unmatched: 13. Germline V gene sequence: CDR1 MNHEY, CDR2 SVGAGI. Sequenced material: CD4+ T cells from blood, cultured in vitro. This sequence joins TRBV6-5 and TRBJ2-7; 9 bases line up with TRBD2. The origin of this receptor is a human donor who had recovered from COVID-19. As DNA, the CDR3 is TGTGCCAGCAGCTACCTAGCGGGACGGACTGGGGAGCAGTACTTC. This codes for CASSYLAGRTGEQYF.